These 27 T cell receptor beta chains were sequenced from one sample in a study of breast tumors, draining lymph nodes, adjacent tissues. The lymph nodes were axillary draining lymph nodes from breast cancer patients. TCRdb called the multiplex PCR reads again in MiXCR, with one record for every CDR3 protein. This table has under 150,000 distinct CDR3 sequences, roughly 21% appearing once. Specimen: axillary lymph node tissue. The receptors shown here come from a female donor with breast cancer. Some clones in this sample may be carry-over from other donors' samples.

V and J are TRBV12-3 or TRBV12-4 and TRBJ1-5, with a tentative D call TRBD1 (5 bases). The V and J ends lost 6 bases and 3 bases respectively, with 15 bases between them. The CDR3 sequence is 15 residues long. The CDR3 spells CASSYRGGLNQPQHF. For the CDR3, the DNA is TGTGCCAGCAGCTACCGGGGCGGTCTCAATCAGCCCCAGCATTTT.

This clonotype was seen many times. The rearrangement links TRBV5-4 to TRBJ2-5; D remains ambiguous. The V gene lost 4 bases and the J gene lost 2 bases, with 6 bases spanning the gap. This CDR3 contains 12 residues. The germline V gene has CDR1 SGHNT and CDR2 YYREEE (reference sequence). CDR3 sequence (DNA): TGTGCCAGCAGCCGCTTTCAAGAGACCCAGTACTTC. Its protein is CASSRFQETQYF.

At least ten counts were recorded for this clonotype. The rearrangement links TRBV6-1 to TRBJ2-3, with 14 bases matching TRBD2. The V and J ends lost 6 bases and 2 bases, in that order; junction bases with no gene match: 7. There are 17 residues in the CDR3. Germline lookup yields CDR1 MNHNS and CDR2 SASEGT. CDR3 bases: TGTGCCAGCAGGGGTTGGGGACTAGCGGGGGACACAGATACGCAGTATTTT. It yields the protein CASRGWGLAGDTDTQYF.

This clonotype has ten or more counts. V is TRBV9 and J is TRBJ2-2, with TRBD2 matching 8 bases. Germline assignment: CDR1 SGDLS and CDR2 YYNGEE. The CDR3 covers 17 residues. V lost 2 bases to trimming and J lost 4 bases; unmatched junction nucleotides: 10. CDR3 sequence: CASSVGGQRGRTGELFF. CDR3 nucleotides: TGTGCCAGCAGCGTTGGAGGCCAGCGGGGGCGCACCGGGGAGCTGTTTTTT. The full variable domain, with the rest looked up from reference TRBV9 and TRBJ2-2, is DSGVTQTPKHLITATGQRVTLRCSPRSGDLSVYWYQQSLDQGLQFLIQYYNGEERAKGNILERFSAQQFPDLHSELNLSSLELGDSALYFCASSVGGQRGRTGELFFGEGSRLTVL.

This clonotype was seen at least ten times. The rearrangement links TRBV20-1 to TRBJ2-5; 12 positions match TRBD2. CDR1 DFQATT and CDR2 SNEGSKA come from the germline V gene (reference sequence). This CDR3 has 14 residues. V was pared by 4 bases and J by 5 bases, with 5 bases of the junction left unmatched. The CDR3 DNA is TGCAGTGCTACTAGCGGGGGGGTTGGGGAGACCCAGTACTTC. This sequence encodes CSATSGGVGETQYF.

Regarding this clonotype: A read error is possible here, since a much larger clone lies one base away. V usage is TRBV6-1 and J usage is TRBJ1-6; D is perhaps TRBD1 (5 bases). CDR1 is MNHNS, CDR2 SASEGT, per germline. The V end lost 2 bases, the J end lost 9 bases, and 11 bases lay between the germline ends. The CDR3 runs to 14 residues. The CDR3 region is CASSEIRVGSPLHF. In DNA form, the CDR3 reads TGTGCCAGCAGTGAAATCAGGGTCGGTTCACCCCTCCACTTT.

This clonotype was detected many times. This chain joins TRBV27 and TRBJ1-2, with D possibly matching TRBD1 (6 bases). Germline V gives CDR1 MNHEY, CDR2 SMNVEV (reference sequence). The CDR3 has 15 residues. V was cut by 2 bases and J by 0 bases, with 10 bases left in between. CDR3 nucleotide sequence: TGTGCCAGCAGTTTAGCAGGGGCCTCTAACTATGGCTACACCTTC. Translation gives CASSLAGASNYGYTF.

For this clonotype: Given a much more abundant clone one base away, this may be a read error. The chain employs TRBV6-5 and TRBJ2-5, with 7 bases lining up with TRBD1. Trimming cost V 11 bases and J 5 bases; bases outside gene matches: 5. This CDR3 is built from 11 residues. Germline assignment: CDR1 MNHEY and CDR2 SVGAGI. This CDR3 is CARQQGETQYF. CDR3 coding DNA: TGTGCCCGCCAACAGGGGGAGACCCAGTACTTC.

The table lists this clonotype with many counts. CDR3 sequence reads: CASAAEKETQYF. For the CDR3, the DNA is TGTGCCAGTGCAGCCGAAAAAGAGACCCAGTACTTC. This chain uses TRBV2 with TRBJ2-5; D not certain. Trimming cost V 9 bases and J 3 bases, with 11 bases left between them. The CDR3 has 12 amino acids. Germline V lookup: CDR1 SNHLY, CDR2 FYNNEI.

The table lists this clonotype with many counts. The chain joins TRBV12-3 or TRBV12-4 to TRBJ1-3; the D is unclear. Trimming stripped 7 bases from V and 0 bases from J, with 7 bases between. There are 13 residues in the CDR3. The CDR3 spells CASTGRSGNTIYF. The CDR3 DNA reads as TGTGCCAGCACCGGCCGCTCTGGAAACACCATATATTTT.

This clonotype was picked up one time. The chain couples TRBV10-1 to TRBJ2-2; TRBD2 agrees at 10 bases. In germline, CDR1 is WNHNN, CDR2 SYGVQD (reference sequence). V lost 1 base and J lost 4; bases outside the gene matches: 6. CDR3 length equals 17 residues. The CDR3 region has the DNA TGCGCCAGCAGTGAGTTTAGCGGGAGGAGGAGCACCGGGGAGCTGTTTTTT. It codes for CASSEFSGRRSTGELFF.

This clonotype has at least ten counts. The chain links TRBV19 to TRBJ2-5; TRBD2 aligns across 10 bases. V lost 7 bases and J lost 5; bases outside the gene matches: 4. Germline CDR1 is LNHDA and CDR2 is SQIVND (reference sequence). This CDR3 is 13 amino acids long. The CDR3 nucleotides read TGTGCCAGTAAGGCTAGCGGGAGTGAGACCCAGTACTTC. It codes for CASKASGSETQYF.

This clonotype was seen ten or more times. This rearrangement joins TRBV3-1 to TRBJ2-3; D is unresolved. CDR1 LGHDT and CDR2 YNNKEL come from the germline V gene (reference sequence). This CDR3 region has 14 residues. Trimming shortened V by 5 bases and J by 3 bases, and 12 bases separated the two germline ends. The CDR3 DNA sequence: TGTGCCAGCAGCACATCGAGTTGGACAGATACGCAGTATTTT. Translating it yields CASSTSSWTDTQYF.

Many counts were recorded for this clonotype. The chain combines TRBV7-6 with TRBJ2-3, with D perhaps TRBD2 (5 bases). The CDR3 covers 15 residues. Germline-derived CDR1 and CDR2 are SGHVS and FNYEAQ. The ends were cut back, 5 bases at V and 5 bases at J, with 17 bases in the middle. The DNA for the CDR3 is TGTGCCAGCAGCAAAAATCGCTTCGGGGTAGATACGCAGTATTTT. This codes for CASSKNRFGVDTQYF.

This clonotype was observed many times. The V call is TRBV9, the J call TRBJ1-2, with 9 bases aligning to TRBD1. Germline-derived CDR1 and CDR2 are SGDLS and YYNGEE. The junction had 3 bases not matched to a gene; V was cut back by 1 base and J by 2 bases. This CDR3 spans 15 amino acids. CDR3 residues: CASSVLGQGNYGYTF. CDR3 bases: TGTGCCAGCAGCGTATTAGGACAGGGGAACTATGGCTACACCTTC.

This clonotype has just a few counts. The chain couples TRBV28 to TRBJ1-3, with D possibly matching TRBD1 (6 bases). Trimming took 6 bases from V and 1 from J, leaving 16 bases between them. This CDR3 is built from 16 residues. Germline V gene data show CDR1 as MDHEN and CDR2 as SYDVKM. CDR3 sequence reads: CASSVGQRTSGNTIYF. The CDR3, as DNA: TGTGCCAGCAGCGTAGGACAGAGAACTTCTGGAAACACCATATATTTT.

On this clonotype: This may be a read error: a much more frequent sequence differs by one nucleotide. Here the CDR3 omits its conserved ending phenylalanine or tryptophan, so a read error is the likely source. CDR3 residues: CASSRGNTIYL. DNA for the CDR3: TGTGCCAGCAGTCGAGGAAACACCATATATCTT. The chain joins TRBV6-6 to TRBJ1-3; D is ambiguous. CDR3 length: 11 residues. Germline CDR1 is MNHNY and CDR2 is SVGAGI (reference sequence). V dropped 5 bases and J dropped 4 bases, with 3 bases sitting between them.

Ten or more counts support this clonotype. J is TRBJ2-3 and V is TRBV6-1; maybe TRBD1 (6 bases). The V gene lost 5 bases and the J gene lost 0 bases, with 24 bases spanning the gap. Germline CDR1 is MNHNS and CDR2 is SASEGT. The CDR3 totals 19 residues. CDR3 DNA sequence: TGTGCCAGCAGTCTTCATTTCGGCAGGGGAGCTGGTAGCACAGATACGCAGTATTTT. Protein sequence: CASSLHFGRGAGSTDTQYF.

In this sample, this clonotype turned up many times. The rearrangement joins TRBV6-6 to TRBJ2-7, with a weak D call TRBD2 (6 bases). Trimming removed 7 bases from V and 5 bases from J, with 15 bases in between. This CDR3 has 13 residues. Germline values: CDR1 MNHNY, CDR2 SVGAGI (reference sequence). CDR3 DNA sequence: TGTGCCAGCACCCTAGCGTCCGTGAACGAGCAGTACTTC. It is translated as CASTLASVNEQYF.

There are a few counts of this clonotype. This sequence may be a read error, since a much larger clone differs from it by one base. V and J are TRBV10-2 and TRBJ1-2; D gene uncertain. CDR1 is WSHSY, CDR2 SAAADI, per germline. This CDR3 region has 12 residues. CDR3 in amino acids: CASSESGFGNTF. The CDR3 DNA is TGCGCCAGCAGTGAGTCAGGCTTTGGCAACACCTTC.

A few counts support this clonotype. The chain joins TRBV7-9 to TRBJ2-3; 8 bases are a match to TRBD1. This CDR3 region has 14 residues. The ends lost 5 bases at V and 9 bases at J; junction bases unmatched: 10. Looked up from germline, CDR1 is SEHNR and CDR2 is FQNEAQ (reference sequence). The CDR3 reads CASSPGTGPVTQYF. Written as DNA, the CDR3 is TGTGCCAGCAGCCCAGGGACAGGTCCTGTGACGCAGTATTTT.

In this sample, this clonotype turned up many times. The chain links TRBV18 to TRBJ2-7; 12 bases line up with TRBD2. Looked up from germline, CDR1 is KGHSH and CDR2 is LQKENI. This CDR3 is 15 amino acids long. Trimming at V came to 4 bases and at J to 2 bases, leaving 3 bases not matched to a gene. CDR3 bases: TGTGCCAGCTCACTGCGGACTAGCGGGGCCTACGAGCAGTACTTC. It codes for CASSLRTSGAYEQYF.

This clonotype was counted ten times or more. V gene TRBV5-4 combines with J gene TRBJ1-2; D might be TRBD1 (5 bases). The germline CDR1 and CDR2 sequences are SGHNT and YYREEE (reference sequence). CDR3 length: 14 amino acids. V lost 4 bases and J 6 bases, leaving 16 bases between the germline ends. The CDR3, as DNA: TGTGCCAGCAGCGGCACCGTAGACAGCCATGGCTACACCTTC. Translation gives CASSGTVDSHGYTF.

This clonotype was observed many times. The chain combines TRBV9 with TRBJ2-5, with a weak D call TRBD1 (7 bases). The CDR3 is 13 amino acids. The germline gives CDR1 SGDLS, CDR2 YYNGEE. V was shortened by 2 bases and J by 7 bases, with 12 bases between the two germline ends. This chain's CDR3 is CASSVTQGGTQYF. CDR3 DNA sequence: TGTGCCAGCAGCGTTACTCAGGGGGGGACCCAGTACTTC.

The chain uses TRBV10-3 and TRBJ1-1, with 8 nucleotides matching TRBD1. The CDR3 spans 15 residues. Trimming removed 0 bases from V and 1 base from J; junction bases left unmatched: 1. The germline gives CDR1 ENHRY, CDR2 SYGVKD. CDR3 in amino acids: CAISESGQGNTEAFF. The DNA for the CDR3 is TGTGCCATCAGTGAGTCAGGACAGGGGAACACTGAAGCTTTCTTT.

This clonotype was recorded at least ten times. The rearrangement joins TRBV10-3 to TRBJ2-7, with D maybe TRBD1 (5 bases). CDR3 length equals 16 residues. CDR1 is ENHRY, CDR2 SYGVKD, per germline. The V end was cut by 2 bases, the J end by 3 bases, with 17 bases between. CDR3 loop: CAISELGAKLHYEQYF. In DNA, the CDR3 is TGTGCCATCAGTGAGCTAGGGGCCAAGTTGCACTACGAGCAGTACTTC.

This clonotype occurred many times. The chain links TRBV10-2 to TRBJ2-1; D is uncertain. This CDR3 has 13 amino acids. Trimming pared 2 bases from V and 1 base from J, leaving 3 bases between. CDR1 is WSHSY and CDR2 is SAAADI in the germline V gene. This CDR3 is CASSEGSYNEQFF. The CDR3 DNA sequence: TGCGCCAGCAGTGAGGGGTCCTACAATGAGCAGTTCTTC.